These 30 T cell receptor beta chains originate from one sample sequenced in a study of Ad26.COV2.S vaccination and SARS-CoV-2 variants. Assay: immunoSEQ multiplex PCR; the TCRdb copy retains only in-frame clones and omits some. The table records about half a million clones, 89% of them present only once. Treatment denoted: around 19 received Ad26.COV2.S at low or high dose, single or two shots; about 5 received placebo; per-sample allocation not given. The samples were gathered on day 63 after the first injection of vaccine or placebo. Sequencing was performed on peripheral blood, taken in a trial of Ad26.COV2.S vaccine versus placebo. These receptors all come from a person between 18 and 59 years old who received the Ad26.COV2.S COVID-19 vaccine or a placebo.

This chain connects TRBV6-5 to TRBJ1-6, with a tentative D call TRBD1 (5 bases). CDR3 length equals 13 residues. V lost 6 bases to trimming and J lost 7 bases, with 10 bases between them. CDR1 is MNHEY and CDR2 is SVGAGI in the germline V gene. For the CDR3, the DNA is TGTGCCAGCAGCCGACAGTTCAATTCACCCCTCCACTTT. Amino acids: CASSRQFNSPLHF.

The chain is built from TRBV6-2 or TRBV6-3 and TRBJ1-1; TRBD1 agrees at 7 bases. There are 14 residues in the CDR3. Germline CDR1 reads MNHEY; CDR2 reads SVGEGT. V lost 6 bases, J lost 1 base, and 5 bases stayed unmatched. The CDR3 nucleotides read TGTGCCAGCAGCCCAGGGGGGCGGAACACTGAAGCTTTCTTT. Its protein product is CASSPGGRNTEAFF.

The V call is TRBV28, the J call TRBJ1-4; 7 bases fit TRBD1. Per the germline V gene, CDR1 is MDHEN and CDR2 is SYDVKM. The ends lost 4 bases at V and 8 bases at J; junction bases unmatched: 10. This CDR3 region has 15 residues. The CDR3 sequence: CASSSRDRPIEKLFF. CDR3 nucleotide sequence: TGTGCCAGCAGTTCGAGGGACAGACCAATCGAAAAACTGTTTTTT.

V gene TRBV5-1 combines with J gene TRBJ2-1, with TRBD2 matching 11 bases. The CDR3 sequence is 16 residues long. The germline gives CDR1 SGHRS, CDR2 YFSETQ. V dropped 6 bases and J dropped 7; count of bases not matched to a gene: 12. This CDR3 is CASISTWASGGNEQFF. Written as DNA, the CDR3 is TGCGCCAGCATATCGACTTGGGCTAGCGGGGGGAATGAGCAGTTCTTC.

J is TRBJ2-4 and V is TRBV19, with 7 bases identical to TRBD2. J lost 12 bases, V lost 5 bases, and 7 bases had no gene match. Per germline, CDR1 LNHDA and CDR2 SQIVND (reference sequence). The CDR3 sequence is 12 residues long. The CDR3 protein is CASSLGRGDQYF. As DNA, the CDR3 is TGTGCCAGTAGTTTGGGGAGGGGAGATCAGTACTTC.

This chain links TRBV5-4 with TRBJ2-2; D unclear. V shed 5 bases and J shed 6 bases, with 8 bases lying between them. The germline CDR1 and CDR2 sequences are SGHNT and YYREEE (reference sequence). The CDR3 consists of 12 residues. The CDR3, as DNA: TGTGCCAGCAGTTACAAATCCGGGGAGCTGTTTTTT. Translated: CASSYKSGELFF.

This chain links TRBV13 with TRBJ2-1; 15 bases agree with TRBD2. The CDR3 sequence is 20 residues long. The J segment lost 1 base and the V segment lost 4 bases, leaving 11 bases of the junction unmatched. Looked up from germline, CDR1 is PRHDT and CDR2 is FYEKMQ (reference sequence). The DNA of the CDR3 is TGTGCCAGCAGCTCAAAAGGACTAGCGGGGGGGTACACGTCCTACAATGAGCAGTTCTTC. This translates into CASSSKGLAGGYTSYNEQFF.

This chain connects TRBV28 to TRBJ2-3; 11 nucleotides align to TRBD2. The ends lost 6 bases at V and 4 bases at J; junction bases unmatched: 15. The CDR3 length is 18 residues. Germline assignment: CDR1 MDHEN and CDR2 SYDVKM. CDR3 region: CASSPRAVTSGRSDTQYF. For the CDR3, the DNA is TGTGCCAGCAGCCCTAGGGCCGTTACTAGCGGGAGATCAGATACGCAGTATTTT.

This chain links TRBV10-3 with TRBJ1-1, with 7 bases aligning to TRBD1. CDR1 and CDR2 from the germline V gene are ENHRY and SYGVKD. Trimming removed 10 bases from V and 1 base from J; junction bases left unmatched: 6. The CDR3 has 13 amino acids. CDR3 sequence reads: CATRQGGNTEAFF. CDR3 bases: TGTGCCACAAGACAGGGCGGGAACACTGAAGCTTTCTTT.

This CDR3 is CASSGVLGGQQFF. CDR3 bases: TGTGCCAGCAGCGGGGTACTAGGAGGCCAGCAGTTCTTC. The V and J genes are TRBV9 and TRBJ2-1; D perhaps matches TRBD2 (5 bases). The germline V gene has CDR1 SGDLS and CDR2 YYNGEE. The CDR3 loop spans 13 amino acids. Trimming left V 3 bases short and J 11 bases short, with 15 bases between.

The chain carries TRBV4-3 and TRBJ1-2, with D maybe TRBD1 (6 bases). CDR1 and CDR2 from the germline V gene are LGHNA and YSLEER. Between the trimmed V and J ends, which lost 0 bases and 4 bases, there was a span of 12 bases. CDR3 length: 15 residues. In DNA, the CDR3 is TGCGCCAGCAGCCAAGACGGGGGCGGACCCTATGGCTACACCTTC. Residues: CASSQDGGGPYGYTF.

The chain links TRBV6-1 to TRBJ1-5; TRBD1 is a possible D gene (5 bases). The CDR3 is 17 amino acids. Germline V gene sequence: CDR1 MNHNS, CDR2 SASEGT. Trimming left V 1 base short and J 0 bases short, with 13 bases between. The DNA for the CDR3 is TGTGCCAGCAGTGAAGGGGGGTTGGCTTATAGCAATCAGCCCCAGCATTTT. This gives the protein CASSEGGLAYSNQPQHF.

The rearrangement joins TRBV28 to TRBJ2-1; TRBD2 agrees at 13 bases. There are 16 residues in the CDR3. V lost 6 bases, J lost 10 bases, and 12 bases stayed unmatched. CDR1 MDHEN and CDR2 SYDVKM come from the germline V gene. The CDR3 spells CASSEARTSGRREQFF. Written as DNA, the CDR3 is TGTGCCAGCAGCGAAGCCCGGACTAGCGGGAGAAGAGAGCAGTTCTTC.

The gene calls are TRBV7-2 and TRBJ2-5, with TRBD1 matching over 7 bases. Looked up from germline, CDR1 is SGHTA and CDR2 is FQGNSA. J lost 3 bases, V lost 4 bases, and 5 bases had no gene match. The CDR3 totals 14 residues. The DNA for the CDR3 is TGTGCCAGCAGCTCCAGACAGGGTAAAGAGACCCAGTACTTC. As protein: CASSSRQGKETQYF.

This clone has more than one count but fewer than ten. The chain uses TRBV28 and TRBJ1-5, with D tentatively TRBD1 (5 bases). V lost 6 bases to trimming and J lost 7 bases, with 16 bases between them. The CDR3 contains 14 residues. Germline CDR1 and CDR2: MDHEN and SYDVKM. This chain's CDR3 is CASSKRRGRQPQHF. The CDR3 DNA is TGTGCCAGCAGCAAGAGGAGGGGCAGACAGCCCCAGCATTTT.

CDR3 sequence: CASSVGGVFTGELFF. The CDR3, as DNA: TGTGCCAGCAGCGTAGGGGGGGTTTTCACCGGGGAGCTGTTTTTT. The chain uses TRBV9 and TRBJ2-2; D may be TRBD2 (6 bases). V was trimmed by 0 bases and J by 4 bases, leaving 10 bases between them. CDR3 length equals 15 residues. Germline CDR1 reads SGDLS; CDR2 reads YYNGEE.

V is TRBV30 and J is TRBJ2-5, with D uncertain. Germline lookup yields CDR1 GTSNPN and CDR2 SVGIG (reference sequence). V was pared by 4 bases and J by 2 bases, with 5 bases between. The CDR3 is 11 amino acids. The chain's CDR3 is CAWNRQETQYF. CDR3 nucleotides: TGTGCCTGGAATAGGCAAGAGACCCAGTACTTC.

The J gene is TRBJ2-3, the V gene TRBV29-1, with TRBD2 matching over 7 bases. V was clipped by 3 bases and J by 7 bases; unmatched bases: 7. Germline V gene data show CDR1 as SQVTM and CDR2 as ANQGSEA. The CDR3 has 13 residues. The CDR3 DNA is TGCAGCGTTGATAGCGGGTCCGGAAATACGCAGTATTTT. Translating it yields CSVDSGSGNTQYF.

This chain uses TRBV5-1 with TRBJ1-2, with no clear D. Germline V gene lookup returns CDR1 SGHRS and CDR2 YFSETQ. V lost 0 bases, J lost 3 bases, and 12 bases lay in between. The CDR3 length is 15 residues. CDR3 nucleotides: TGCGCCAGCAGCTTGGAACGTGAGGGCCACTATGGCTACACCTTC. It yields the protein CASSLEREGHYGYTF.

The CDR3 loop reads CASSIVVPGTGGTKGGYTF. The CDR3 bases are TGTGCCAGTAGTATAGTTGTCCCCGGGACAGGGGGCACAAAAGGTGGCTACACCTTC. V is TRBV19 and J is TRBJ1-2, with 12 bases matching TRBD1. Germline CDR1 and CDR2: LNHDA and SQIVND (reference sequence). This CDR3 comprises 19 residues. V shed 1 base and J 7 bases; nucleotides not matched to a gene: 16.

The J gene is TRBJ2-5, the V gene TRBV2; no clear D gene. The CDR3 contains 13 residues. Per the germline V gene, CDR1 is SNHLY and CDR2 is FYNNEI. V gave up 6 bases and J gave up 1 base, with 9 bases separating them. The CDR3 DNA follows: TGTGCCAGCAGCGGACGGCTCCAAGAGACCCAGTACTTC. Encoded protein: CASSGRLQETQYF.

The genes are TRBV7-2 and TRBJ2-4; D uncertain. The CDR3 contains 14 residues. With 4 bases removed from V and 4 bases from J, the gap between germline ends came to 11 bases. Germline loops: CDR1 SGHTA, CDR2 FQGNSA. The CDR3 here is CASSYQSQKNIQYF. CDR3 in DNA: TGTGCCAGCAGCTACCAGTCCCAGAAAAACATTCAGTACTTC.

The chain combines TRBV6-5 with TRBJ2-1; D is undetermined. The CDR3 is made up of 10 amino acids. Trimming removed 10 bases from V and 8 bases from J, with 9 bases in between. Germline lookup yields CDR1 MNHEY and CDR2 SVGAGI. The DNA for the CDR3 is TGTGCCACCTTTGGGCATGAGCAGTTCTTC. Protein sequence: CATFGHEQFF.

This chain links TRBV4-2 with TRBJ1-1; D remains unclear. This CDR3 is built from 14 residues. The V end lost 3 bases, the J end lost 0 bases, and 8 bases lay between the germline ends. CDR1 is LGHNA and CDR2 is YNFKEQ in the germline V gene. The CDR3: CASSQFGLNTEAFF. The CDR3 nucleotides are TGTGCCAGCAGCCAGTTTGGGCTGAACACTGAAGCTTTCTTT.

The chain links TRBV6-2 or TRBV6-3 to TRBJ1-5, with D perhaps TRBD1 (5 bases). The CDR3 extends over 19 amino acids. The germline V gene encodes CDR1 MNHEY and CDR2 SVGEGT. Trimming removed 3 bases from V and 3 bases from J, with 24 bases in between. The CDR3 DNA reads TGTGCCAGCAGTTATACGCTGGTTCAGGGTTCGAGGAACAATCAGCCCCAGCATTTT. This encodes CASSYTLVQGSRNNQPQHF.

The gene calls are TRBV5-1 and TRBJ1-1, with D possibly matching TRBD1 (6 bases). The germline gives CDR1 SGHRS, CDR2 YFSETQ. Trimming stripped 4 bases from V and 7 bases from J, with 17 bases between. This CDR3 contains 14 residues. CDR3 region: CASSGGLGADEAFF. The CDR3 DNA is TGCGCCAGCAGCGGGGGACTGGGGGCAGATGAAGCTTTCTTT.

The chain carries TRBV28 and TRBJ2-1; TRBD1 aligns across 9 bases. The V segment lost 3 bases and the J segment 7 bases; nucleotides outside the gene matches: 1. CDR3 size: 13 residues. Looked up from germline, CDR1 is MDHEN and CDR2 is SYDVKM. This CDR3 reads CASSFGTGNEQFF. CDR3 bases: TGTGCCAGCAGTTTTGGGACAGGGAATGAGCAGTTCTTC.

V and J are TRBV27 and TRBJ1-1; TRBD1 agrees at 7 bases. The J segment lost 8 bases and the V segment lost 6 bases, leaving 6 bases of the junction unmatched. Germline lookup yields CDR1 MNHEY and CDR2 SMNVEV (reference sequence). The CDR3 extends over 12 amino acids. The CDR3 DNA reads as TGTGCCAGCAGCTTGATGGGACAGGAAGCTTTCTTT. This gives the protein CASSLMGQEAFF.

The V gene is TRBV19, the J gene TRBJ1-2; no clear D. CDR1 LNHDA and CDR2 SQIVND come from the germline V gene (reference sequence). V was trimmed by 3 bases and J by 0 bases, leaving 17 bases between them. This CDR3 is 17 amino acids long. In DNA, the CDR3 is TGTGCCAGTAGTATGGGATGGGTCGAGTCCTCTAACTATGGCTACACCTTC. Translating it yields CASSMGWVESSNYGYTF.

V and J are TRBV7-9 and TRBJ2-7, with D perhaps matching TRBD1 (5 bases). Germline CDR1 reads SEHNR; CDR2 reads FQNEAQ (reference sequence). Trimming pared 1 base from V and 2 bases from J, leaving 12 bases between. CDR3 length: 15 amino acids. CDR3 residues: CASSLGAGQTYEQYF. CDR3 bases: TGTGCCAGCAGCTTAGGGGCAGGACAAACCTACGAGCAGTACTTC.